A single sample gave rise to the 29 T cell receptor beta chains below, sequenced in a study of blood T cell repertoires in COVID-19. The method was immunoSEQ multiplex PCR; TCRdb's version includes in-frame clones alone and lacks a portion of them. This sample has more than 250,000 clones, with 92% found just once. Material for sequencing was PBMCs or T cells enriched from blood (not recorded which). These receptors all come from a woman in her 30s who had recovered from COVID-19.

The rearrangement uses TRBV2 and TRBJ1-2; 9 bases agree with TRBD1. Germline lookup yields CDR1 SNHLY and CDR2 FYNNEI. CDR3 length equals 14 residues. Trimming cost V 3 bases and J 8 bases; bases outside gene matches: 7. The CDR3 bases are TGTGCCAGCAGTGAGGTGGACAGGGGTGGCGGCTACACCTTC. Encoded protein: CASSEVDRGGGYTF.

The gene calls are TRBV3-1 (or the pseudogene TRBV3-2) and TRBJ2-6; D is undetermined. Trimming took 4 bases from V and 0 from J, leaving 7 bases between them. Germline loops: CDR1 LGHDT, CDR2 YNNKEL (reference sequence). This CDR3 is built from 15 residues. In DNA, the CDR3 is TGTGCCAGCAGCCTCATAGCCTCTGGGGCCAACGTCCTGACTTTC. Translating gives CASSLIASGANVLTF.

This chain joins TRBV7-3 and TRBJ2-7, with 9 bases fitting TRBD2. Unmatched junction bases numbered 6, after V lost 3 bases and J lost 6 bases. The CDR3 sequence is 14 residues long. The germline CDR1 and CDR2 sequences are SGHTA and FQGTGA. The DNA of the CDR3 is TGTGCCAGCAGCTTGGGTAGCGGGAGTCCCGAGCAGTACTTC. Translating it yields CASSLGSGSPEQYF.

The gene calls are TRBV18 and TRBJ1-1; no definite D call. The CDR3 runs to 13 residues. Germline-derived CDR1 and CDR2 are KGHSH and LQKENI. The germline V and J ends were trimmed by 3 bases and 8 bases, with 13 bases remaining between them. The CDR3, as DNA: TGTGCCAGCTCACCCGGCGGGGAGGGCGAAGCTTTCTTT. Its translation: CASSPGGEGEAFF.

The gene calls are TRBV5-4 and TRBJ2-2, with 7 positions matching TRBD2. The CDR3 totals 15 residues. J was trimmed by 4 bases and V by 4 bases; bases with no gene match: 7. Per germline, CDR1 SGHNT and CDR2 YYREEE (reference sequence). CDR3 bases: TGTGCCAGCAGCCAGATAGGGAGGGCCACCGGGGAGCTGTTTTTT. It codes for CASSQIGRATGELFF.

In this sample, this clone turned up once. J is TRBJ2-1 and V is TRBV18; maybe TRBD1 (5 bases). The CDR3 spans 14 residues. CDR1 and CDR2 (germline): KGHSH, LQKENI. V was cut by 3 bases and J by 5 bases, with 11 bases left in between. DNA of the CDR3: TGTGCCAGCTCACCTCAGGGAAAGAACAATGAGCAGTTCTTC. Translated, it gives CASSPQGKNNEQFF. Based on the CDR3 plus reference TRBV18 and TRBJ2-1, the full variable domain is NAGVMQNPRHLVRRRGQEARLRCSPMKGHSHVYWYRQLPEEGLKFMVYLQKENIIDESGMPKERFSAEFPKEGPSILRIQQVVRGDSAAYFCASSPQGKNNEQFFGPGTRLTVL.

The chain recombines TRBV3-1 (or the pseudogene TRBV3-2) with TRBJ1-2, with 8 bases aligning to TRBD1. This CDR3 has 13 amino acids. Unmatched junction bases numbered 3, after V lost 4 bases and J lost 5 bases. Germline V gene sequence: CDR1 LGHDT, CDR2 YNNKEL (reference sequence). The CDR3 nucleotides read TGTGCCAGCAGCCCGGGACAGGTATATGGCTACACCTTC. It yields the protein CASSPGQVYGYTF.

The chain has TRBV14 and TRBJ2-7; 8 bases line up with TRBD2. Germline CDR1 SGHDN, CDR2 FVKESK. With V trimmed by 1 base and J by 4 bases, 9 bases remained unmatched. This CDR3 is built from 16 residues. CDR3 region: CASSQGKASGSYEQYF. The DNA of the CDR3 is TGTGCCAGCAGCCAAGGAAAGGCGAGCGGGAGTTACGAGCAGTACTTC.

The rearrangement uses TRBV5-1 and TRBJ2-7, with 11 nucleotides matching TRBD1. Germline V gives CDR1 SGHRS, CDR2 YFSETQ. This CDR3 is built from 16 residues. The V and J ends lost 3 bases and 3 bases, in that order; junction bases with no gene match: 8. The CDR3 bases are TGCGCCAGCAGCTCTATCGGACAGGGGGCTATCTACGAGCAGTACTTC. Translation gives CASSSIGQGAIYEQYF.

The J gene is TRBJ1-1, the V gene TRBV5-5; D is perhaps TRBD1 (6 bases). V lost 1 base and J lost 1, with 11 bases in between. Germline lookup yields CDR1 SGHKS and CDR2 YYEKEE (reference sequence). This CDR3 comprises 15 residues. CDR3 amino acids: CASSLYGQTNTEAFF. DNA of the CDR3: TGTGCCAGCAGCTTGTATGGACAGACGAACACTGAAGCTTTCTTT.

In the case of this clone: This same CDR3 is encoded by further DNA sequences in the sample. This sequence joins TRBV28 and TRBJ2-7; D might be TRBD2 (5 bases). The length of the CDR3 is 12 residues. The V end was cut by 2 bases, the J end by 4 bases, with 6 bases between. CDR1 and CDR2 from the germline V gene are MDHEN and SYDVKM. CDR3 coding DNA: TGTGCCAGCAGTTTAACGGGGTACGAGCAGTACTTC. As protein: CASSLTGYEQYF.

The chain recombines TRBV19 with TRBJ2-5; D is undetermined. The CDR3 loop spans 14 amino acids. Germline V CDR1 and CDR2: LNHDA, SQIVND (reference sequence). The ends were cut back, 3 bases at V and 5 bases at J, with 13 bases in the middle. Here the CDR3 DNA reads TGTGCCAGTAGTATGTCGTCCGTCCAGGAGACCCAGTACTTC. It specifies CASSMSSVQETQYF.

As to this clone: The sample has other DNA sequences that encode this CDR3 too. V and J are TRBV14 and TRBJ1-2, with TRBD1 as a possible D gene (5 bases). V lost 4 bases to trimming and J lost 2 bases, with 8 bases between them. This CDR3 comprises 13 residues. CDR1 and CDR2 (germline): SGHDN, FVKESK. The CDR3: CASSPAGNYGYTF. The CDR3 DNA follows: TGTGCCAGCAGCCCGGCAGGGAACTATGGCTACACCTTC.

V gene TRBV28 combines with J gene TRBJ1-4; 7 bases match TRBD1. Germline V gives CDR1 MDHEN, CDR2 SYDVKM. This CDR3 contains 15 residues. V shed 2 bases, J shed 7 bases, and the junction held 7 bases outside the gene matches. The CDR3 loop is CASSLNRGRGEKLFF. The CDR3 DNA is TGTGCCAGCAGTTTAAACAGGGGACGTGGTGAAAAACTGTTTTTT.

V gene TRBV28 combines with J gene TRBJ2-1, with 8 bases aligning to TRBD2. V lost 5 bases to trimming and J lost 8 bases; unmatched junction nucleotides: 11. The germline gives CDR1 MDHEN, CDR2 SYDVKM. The CDR3 runs 15 residues. The CDR3 sequence: CASSSPSGSGDEQFF. The CDR3 region has the DNA TGTGCCAGCAGTAGCCCTAGCGGGTCGGGGGATGAGCAGTTCTTC.

This clone appeared a few times. CDR3 sequence (DNA): TGTGCCAGCAGTCTTACCGGGACAGGGGATCAGCCCCAGCATTTT. Its translation is CASSLTGTGDQPQHF. The chain couples TRBV27 to TRBJ1-5; 10 positions match TRBD1. V dropped 5 bases and J dropped 5; count of bases not matched to a gene: 6. Per the germline V gene, CDR1 is MNHEY and CDR2 is SMNVEV (reference sequence). CDR3 size: 15 residues.

J is TRBJ2-3 and V is TRBV4-3; D perhaps matches TRBD2 (6 bases). Deletions cut 8 bases from V and 5 bases from J, with 17 bases between. Germline V CDR1 and CDR2: LGHNA, YSLEER. This CDR3 contains 14 residues. This chain's CDR3 is CASGPGGAGDTQYF. CDR3 nucleotide sequence: TGCGCCAGCGGCCCAGGAGGGGCGGGAGATACGCAGTATTTT.

The rearrangement uses TRBV28 and TRBJ1-2; no clear D. With 4 bases removed from V and 8 bases from J, the gap between germline ends came to 11 bases. The CDR3 spans 12 residues. CDR1 and CDR2 (germline): MDHEN, SYDVKM. The CDR3 here is CASSSRERGYTF. CDR3 in DNA: TGTGCCAGCAGTTCTCGGGAAAGGGGCTACACCTTC.

J is TRBJ1-2 and V is TRBV28; weak D call: TRBD1 (5 bases). Trimming cost V 4 bases and J 6 bases, with 9 bases left between them. CDR1 is MDHEN, CDR2 SYDVKM, per germline. This CDR3 comprises 12 residues. For the CDR3, the DNA is TGTGCCAGCAGTTCAGGGAAGGATGGCTACACCTTC. Amino acids: CASSSGKDGYTF.

This clone was seen just once. This chain joins TRBV28 and TRBJ1-1; 7 bases agree with TRBD1. The J segment lost 4 bases and the V segment lost 5 bases, leaving 10 bases of the junction unmatched. CDR3 size: 15 residues. Germline-derived CDR1 and CDR2 are MDHEN and SYDVKM. The CDR3 protein is CASSLPSGGLTEAFF. The CDR3 nucleotides are TGTGCCAGCAGTCTTCCCTCAGGGGGGCTCACTGAAGCTTTCTTT.

The V gene is TRBV11-3, the J gene TRBJ2-1, with a weak D call TRBD2 (5 bases). Trimming cost V 5 bases and J 7 bases, with 12 bases left between them. CDR1 is SGHNT, CDR2 YENEEA, per germline. The CDR3 loop spans 13 amino acids. CDR3 loop: CASSLRSGNEQFF. Written as DNA, the CDR3 is TGTGCCAGCAGCCTAAGGTCGGGAAATGAGCAGTTCTTC. Complete variable domain (other parts from reference TRBV11-3 and TRBJ2-1): EAGVVQSPRYKIIEKKQPVAFWCNPISGHNTLYWYLQNLGQGPELLIRYENEEAVDDSQLPKDRFSAERLKGVDSTLKIQPAELGDSAVYLCASSLRSGNEQFFGPGTRLTVL.

This chain uses TRBV6-1 with TRBJ1-1; D remains unclear. Germline CDR1 MNHNS, CDR2 SASEGT. The V end lost 3 bases, the J end lost 0 bases, and 11 bases lay between the germline ends. This CDR3 has 15 residues. This CDR3 is CASSEFRTLNTEAFF. The CDR3 DNA reads as TGTGCCAGCAGTGAGTTCAGAACCTTGAACACTGAAGCTTTCTTT.

The V gene is TRBV3-1 (or the pseudogene TRBV3-2), the J gene TRBJ2-3; TRBD2 matches at 11 bases. V shed 3 bases and J 5 bases; nucleotides not matched to a gene: 4. CDR1 LGHDT and CDR2 YNNKEL come from the germline V gene (reference sequence). The CDR3 loop spans 15 amino acids. The CDR3 region is CASSQGTSGRDTQYF. CDR3 nucleotides: TGTGCCAGCAGCCAGGGTACTAGCGGGAGAGATACGCAGTATTTT.

The chain combines TRBV18 with TRBJ1-2; D uncertain. In germline, CDR1 is KGHSH, CDR2 LQKENI. V lost 1 base and J lost 3, with 6 bases in between. This CDR3 comprises 13 residues. The DNA for the CDR3 is TGTGCCAGCTCACCACTCCAGGACTATGGCTACACCTTC. It encodes CASSPLQDYGYTF.

This clone has just a few counts. The rearrangement joins TRBV30 to TRBJ1-1; D uncertain. The ends were cut back, 2 bases at V and 3 bases at J, with 10 bases in the middle. The germline V gene has CDR1 GTSNPN and CDR2 SVGIG (reference sequence). The CDR3 runs to 13 residues. This CDR3 reads CAWSMIRDTEAFF. The CDR3 coding sequence is TGTGCCTGGAGTATGATAAGAGACACTGAAGCTTTCTTT.

The chain couples TRBV6-6 to TRBJ1-1, with D unclear. Per germline, CDR1 MNHNY and CDR2 SVGAGI (reference sequence). Trimming stripped 7 bases from V and 1 base from J, with 19 bases between. The CDR3 is 16 amino acids. This chain's CDR3 is CASTHSSGVENTEAFF. The DNA of the CDR3 is TGTGCCAGCACCCACTCGTCCGGGGTGGAGAACACTGAAGCTTTCTTT.

The chain joins TRBV5-4 to TRBJ1-2; 8 bases map to TRBD1. V was clipped by 1 base and J by 3 bases; unmatched bases: 5. Per germline, CDR1 SGHNT and CDR2 YYREEE (reference sequence). There are 15 residues in the CDR3. CDR3 nucleotides: TGTGCCAGCAGCTTGCAGGGGGCAACACACTATGGCTACACCTTC. Translation: CASSLQGATHYGYTF.

The chain has TRBV5-8 and TRBJ2-7; a weak D match, TRBD2 (5 bases). The ends were cut back, 2 bases at V and 3 bases at J, with 12 bases in the middle. CDR1 and CDR2 from the germline V gene are SGHTS and YDEGEE. This CDR3 region has 14 residues. CDR3 bases: TGTGCCAGCAGCTTTGAGGGCGTGGGCTACGAGCAGTACTTC. Its translation: CASSFEGVGYEQYF.

The chain recombines TRBV27 with TRBJ2-7; 10 bases agree with TRBD2. This CDR3 has 17 amino acids. J was trimmed by 4 bases and V by 4 bases; bases with no gene match: 13. CDR1 is MNHEY, CDR2 SMNVEV, per germline (reference sequence). The CDR3 sequence is CASSSGVAGGSSYEQYF. CDR3 coding DNA: TGTGCCAGCAGTTCGGGGGTAGCGGGAGGTAGTAGTTACGAGCAGTACTTC.